This TCR beta chain was sequenced in a study of blood T cell repertoires in COVID-19. Study background: Acute and convalescent COVID-19 specimens originated in the United States, Italy and Spain. Sources were T cells, B-cell-depleted T cells, or PBMCs; the material itself was cDNA or gDNA.

The CDR3 spans 16 residues. Germline CDR1 is MNHNY and CDR2 is SVGAGI (reference sequence). V was clipped by 6 bases and J by 0 bases; unmatched bases: 6. This clone is a singleton in its sample. Per the original data handling: Estimates of nucleated cell counts were drawn from the amplification of reference gene primers. Here immunoSEQ multiplex PCR was the method, and the copy in TCRdb shows in-frame clones only, minus some. Clone size and the V and J calls come from that table; the DNA yielded D and trimming. The data contain tens of thousands of clones, over 70% of them singletons. The sequence was collected from a woman in her 70s with acute or convalescent COVID-19. The specimen sequenced was peripheral blood. The chain employs TRBV6-6 and TRBJ1-5, with 9 bases identical to TRBD1. CDR3: CASRPGQGYSNQPQHF. DNA of the CDR3: TGTGCCAGCAGACCCGGACAGGGGTATAGCAATCAGCCCCAGCATTTT.